Sequencing of this TCR beta chain was carried out in a study of shared clonotypes between healthy human individuals. Trimming shortened V by 5 bases and J by 9 bases, and 11 bases separated the two germline ends. CDR1 and CDR2 from the germline V gene are DFQATT and SNEGSKA (reference sequence). There are 11 residues in the CDR3. The donors, all of them Caucasian adults, lived in Nashville, Tennessee. Assay execution took place at the deep level. Every immunoSEQ plate was one replicate of a subset's evenly spread DNA. Some clones are missing from TCRdb's copy, which holds only in-frame ones; the method was immunoSEQ multiplex PCR. The sample consists of around 500,000 clones, around 80% of them appearing once.

What was sequenced was PBMCs. The chain combines TRBV20-1 with TRBJ2-1; D unresolved. The TCR sequence derives from a woman in her thirties or forties in good health. Some clones in this sample may be carry-over from other donors' samples. The CDR3 DNA reads TGCAGTGCTCGACTCGACCCTGAGCAGTTCTTC. Translated: CSARLDPEQFF.